The 15 T cell receptor beta chains listed next were all sequenced from one sample in a study of T cell responses to AZD1222 COVID-19 vaccine. Only in-frame clones appear in the TCRdb table, and some are missing; sequencing was by immunoSEQ multiplex PCR. This table holds approximately 140,000 clones, roughly 90% found once. Material: peripheral blood, obtained 28 days after the second AZD1222 dose. The receptors stem from an adult who received the AZD1222 COVID-19 vaccine.

The chain couples TRBV24-1 to TRBJ2-2; D gene ambiguous. The CDR3 runs to 19 residues. Germline V lookup: CDR1 KGHDR, CDR2 SFDVKD. Trimming pared 1 base from V and 4 bases from J, leaving 21 bases between. The CDR3 nucleotides read TGTGCCACCAGTGATTTTCGCCCCTCGACATCCCGCGGCACCGGGGAGCTGTTTTTT. Amino acid sequence: CATSDFRPSTSRGTGELFF.

V usage is TRBV3-1 (or the pseudogene TRBV3-2) and J usage is TRBJ1-3, with D hard to call. This CDR3 is built from 18 residues. Trimming removed 1 base from V and 0 bases from J, with 16 bases in between. Germline-derived CDR1 and CDR2 are LGHDT and YNNKEL (reference sequence). The CDR3 spells CASSQVVTGVGSGNTIYF. The CDR3 nucleotides are TGTGCCAGCAGCCAAGTGGTCACGGGAGTAGGCTCTGGAAACACCATATATTTT.

The chain carries TRBV5-5 and TRBJ1-4; D may be TRBD1 (5 bases). The CDR3 runs 15 residues. Germline CDR1 and CDR2: SGHKS and YYEKEE (reference sequence). Trimming stripped 1 base from V and 5 bases from J, with 12 bases between. Written as DNA, the CDR3 is TGTGCCAGCAGCTTGATTGGGGCAGCGAATGAAAAACTGTTTTTT. Amino acid sequence: CASSLIGAANEKLFF.

V gene TRBV27 combines with J gene TRBJ1-4; D remains unclear. Germline V lookup: CDR1 MNHEY, CDR2 SMNVEV (reference sequence). Trimming left V 5 bases short and J 8 bases short, with 9 bases between. The CDR3 spans 12 residues. The CDR3: CASSKRGEKLFF. The CDR3 DNA reads TGTGCCAGCAGTAAAAGAGGCGAAAAACTGTTTTTT. The complete variable domain, with remaining parts taken from reference TRBV27 and TRBJ1-4, reads EAQVTQNPRYLITVTGKKLTVTCSQNMNHEYMSWYRQDPGLGLRQIYYSMNVEVTDKGDVPEGYKVSRKEKRNFPLILESPSPNQTSLYFCASSKRGEKLFFGSGTQLSVL.

The chain links TRBV30 to TRBJ1-2, with a possible D match to TRBD1 (6 bases). V was cut by 2 bases and J by 8 bases, with 12 bases left in between. The V gene's germline CDR1 is GTSNPN and CDR2 SVGIG (reference sequence). The CDR3 is 12 residues long. CDR3 nucleotide sequence: TGTGCCTGGAGTAGGGGGGCGAGAGGCTACACCTTC. Protein product: CAWSRGARGYTF.

A single count supports this clone. The rearrangement uses TRBV28 and TRBJ2-1; tentative D call: TRBD2 (5 bases). CDR1 and CDR2 from the germline V gene are MDHEN and SYDVKM. The CDR3 consists of 13 residues. V was cut by 6 bases and J by 5 bases, with 11 bases left in between. For the CDR3, the DNA is TGTGCCAGCAGCACGACTACTCACAATGAGCAGTTCTTC. Translated: CASSTTTHNEQFF.

V and J are TRBV5-6 and TRBJ2-5; D possibly corresponds to TRBD2 (6 bases). The CDR3 contains 15 residues. The ends were cut back, 0 bases at V and 5 bases at J, with 14 bases in the middle. Per the germline V gene, CDR1 is SGHDT and CDR2 is YYEEEE. DNA of the CDR3: TGTGCCAGCAGCTTGGGTTGGTCGGGGGTGGAGACCCAGTACTTC. Its protein product is CASSLGWSGVETQYF. The full variable domain, in which reference TRBV5-6 and TRBJ2-5 provide the parts outside the CDR3, is DAGVTQSPTHLIKTRGQQVTLRCSPKSGHDTVSWYQQALGQGPQFIFQYYEEEERQRGNFPDRFSGHQFPNYSSELNVNALLLGDSALYLCASSLGWSGVETQYFGPGTRLLVL.

This clone appeared a single time. This sequence joins TRBV7-2 and TRBJ2-1; the match to TRBD1 covers 7 bases. The length of the CDR3 is 17 residues. The germline gives CDR1 SGHTA, CDR2 FQGNSA. V was clipped by 2 bases and J by 0 bases; unmatched bases: 7. The CDR3 DNA is TGTGCCAGCAGCTTACCCGGACAGGTGAGCTCCTACAATGAGCAGTTCTTC. It translates to CASSLPGQVSSYNEQFF.

The CDR3, as DNA: TGTGCCAGCAGTTACTCGAGATATAGCAATCAGCCCCAGCATTTT. Encoded protein: CASSYSRYSNQPQHF. This chain joins TRBV6-2 or TRBV6-3 and TRBJ1-5, with unresolved D. CDR1 is MNHEY and CDR2 is SVGEGT in the germline V gene. V lost 0 bases and J lost 0, with 6 bases in between. The CDR3 consists of 15 residues.

This clone has more than one count but fewer than ten. The chain employs TRBV10-3 and TRBJ2-3; 14 bases line up with TRBD2. The CDR3 contains 15 residues. Germline V lookup: CDR1 ENHRY, CDR2 SYGVKD. The junction had 9 bases not matched to a gene; V was cut back by 10 bases and J by 6 bases. The CDR3 sequence: CATSGLAGAGDTQYF. The CDR3 DNA reads as TGTGCCACGTCGGGACTAGCGGGAGCCGGGGATACGCAGTATTTT.

The genes are TRBV3-1 (or the pseudogene TRBV3-2) and TRBJ2-3, with D hard to call. The CDR3 loop spans 15 amino acids. The germline gives CDR1 LGHDT, CDR2 YNNKEL (reference sequence). The ends were cut back, 4 bases at V and 10 bases at J, with 21 bases in the middle. The CDR3 reads CASSPPAFLGPSQYF. The CDR3 coding sequence is TGTGCCAGCAGCCCTCCAGCCTTCTTGGGCCCCTCGCAGTATTTT.

The chain uses TRBV6-2 or TRBV6-3 and TRBJ2-3; 13 nucleotides align to TRBD2. There are 17 residues in the CDR3. V was pared by 4 bases and J by 8 bases, with 12 bases of the junction left unmatched. From germline, CDR1 is MNHEY and CDR2 SVGEGT. CDR3 loop: CASSSTRGLAGDGTQYF. The CDR3 nucleotides read TGTGCCAGCAGTTCGACCCGTGGACTAGCGGGAGACGGTACGCAGTATTTT.

This chain connects TRBV12-3 or TRBV12-4 to TRBJ2-1; unclear D gene. Trimming took off 6 bases at V and 2 bases at J, with 5 bases between the two ends. The CDR3 totals 12 residues. CDR3 amino acids: CASSLTYNEQFF. CDR3 sequence (DNA): TGTGCCAGCAGCCTGACCTACAATGAGCAGTTCTTC.

The CDR3 here is CAIREGGGSSYEQYF. Here the CDR3 DNA reads TGTGCCATCAGGGAGGGTGGCGGGAGCTCCTACGAGCAGTACTTC. The genes are TRBV10-3 and TRBJ2-7, with 7 bases lining up with TRBD2. This CDR3 spans 15 amino acids. Germline V lookup: CDR1 ENHRY, CDR2 SYGVKD. V dropped 6 bases and J dropped 0; count of bases not matched to a gene: 8.

The chain combines TRBV5-3 with TRBJ2-7, with 9 bases matching TRBD1. TRBV5-3 is given ORF status, its function remaining uncertain. J was trimmed by 1 base and V by 4 bases; bases with no gene match: 12. This CDR3 has 17 amino acids. CDR3 sequence: CARSIALYRGRSYEQYF. Written as DNA, the CDR3 is TGTGCCAGAAGCATTGCCCTCTACAGGGGGCGATCCTACGAGCAGTACTTC.